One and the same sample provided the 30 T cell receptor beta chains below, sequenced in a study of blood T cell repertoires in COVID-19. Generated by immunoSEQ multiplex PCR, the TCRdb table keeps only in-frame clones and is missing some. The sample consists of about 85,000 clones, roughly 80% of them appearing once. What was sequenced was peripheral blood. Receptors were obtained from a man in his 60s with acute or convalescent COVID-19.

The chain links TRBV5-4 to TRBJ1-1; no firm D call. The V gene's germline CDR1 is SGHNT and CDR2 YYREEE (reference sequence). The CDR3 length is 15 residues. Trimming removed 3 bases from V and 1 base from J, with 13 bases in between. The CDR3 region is CASSSVLTSNTEAFF. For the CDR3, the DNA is TGTGCCAGCAGCTCTGTTCTAACGTCGAACACTGAAGCTTTCTTT.

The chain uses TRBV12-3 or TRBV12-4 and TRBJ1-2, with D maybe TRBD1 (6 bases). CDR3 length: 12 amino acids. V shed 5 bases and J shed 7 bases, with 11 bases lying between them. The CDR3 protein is CASSANRVGYTF. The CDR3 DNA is TGTGCCAGCAGTGCCAACAGGGTTGGCTACACCTTC.

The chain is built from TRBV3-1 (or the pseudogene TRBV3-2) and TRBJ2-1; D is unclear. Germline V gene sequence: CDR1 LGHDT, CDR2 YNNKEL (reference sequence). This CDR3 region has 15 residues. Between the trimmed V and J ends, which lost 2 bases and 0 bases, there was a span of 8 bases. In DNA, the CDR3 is TGTGCCAGCAGCCAACAGGTGAGCTCCTACAATGAGCAGTTCTTC. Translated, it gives CASSQQVSSYNEQFF.

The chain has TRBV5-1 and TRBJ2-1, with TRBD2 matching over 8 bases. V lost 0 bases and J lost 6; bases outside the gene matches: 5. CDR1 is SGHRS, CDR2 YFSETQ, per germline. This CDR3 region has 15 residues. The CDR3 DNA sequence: TGCGCCAGCAGCTTGGGAGCGGGGGAGAGCAATGAGCAGTTCTTC. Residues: CASSLGAGESNEQFF.

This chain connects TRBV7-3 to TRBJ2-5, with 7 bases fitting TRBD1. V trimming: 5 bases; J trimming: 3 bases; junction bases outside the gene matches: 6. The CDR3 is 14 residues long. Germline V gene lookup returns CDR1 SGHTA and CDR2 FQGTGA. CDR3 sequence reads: CASSPWGQKETQYF. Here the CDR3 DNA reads TGTGCCAGCAGCCCTTGGGGACAGAAAGAGACCCAGTACTTC.

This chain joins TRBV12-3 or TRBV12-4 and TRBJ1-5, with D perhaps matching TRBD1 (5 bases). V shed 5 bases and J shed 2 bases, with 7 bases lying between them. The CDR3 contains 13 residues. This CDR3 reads CASSPRGNQPQHF. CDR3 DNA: TGTGCCAGCAGTCCCAGGGGCAATCAGCCCCAGCATTTT.

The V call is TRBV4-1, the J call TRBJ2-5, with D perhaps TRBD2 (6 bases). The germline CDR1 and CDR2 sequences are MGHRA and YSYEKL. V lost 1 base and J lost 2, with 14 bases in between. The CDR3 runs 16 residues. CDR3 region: CASSQGLRDSQETQYF. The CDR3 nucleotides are TGCGCCAGCAGCCAAGGTCTTCGGGACTCTCAAGAGACCCAGTACTTC.

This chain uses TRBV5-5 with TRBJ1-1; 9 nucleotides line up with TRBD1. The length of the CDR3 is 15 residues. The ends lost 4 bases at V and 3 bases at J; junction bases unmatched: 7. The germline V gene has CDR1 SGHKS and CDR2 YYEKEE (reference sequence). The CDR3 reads CASSIPRDRDTEAFF. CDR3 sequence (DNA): TGTGCCAGCAGCATTCCCCGGGACAGGGACACTGAAGCTTTCTTT.

The CDR3 here is CAWSVGQGGHYEQYF. The CDR3 DNA follows: TGTGCCTGGAGTGTAGGACAGGGGGGCCACTACGAGCAGTACTTC. J is TRBJ2-7 and V is TRBV30, with 10 nucleotides matching TRBD1. Trimming at V came to 0 bases and at J to 3 bases, leaving 5 bases not matched to a gene. The CDR3 loop spans 15 amino acids. CDR1 and CDR2 (germline): GTSNPN, SVGIG (reference sequence).

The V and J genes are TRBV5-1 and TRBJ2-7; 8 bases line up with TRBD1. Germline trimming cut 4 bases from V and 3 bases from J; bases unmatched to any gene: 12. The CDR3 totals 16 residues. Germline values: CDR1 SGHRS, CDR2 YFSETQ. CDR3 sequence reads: CASSPIQRDRLYEQYF. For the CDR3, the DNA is TGCGCCAGCAGCCCAATTCAACGGGACAGGCTCTACGAGCAGTACTTC.

For the CDR3, the DNA is TGTGCCAGTAGTATTTCCGTCAGGGGGGTGGGACAGCCCCAGCATTTT. Its translation: CASSISVRGVGQPQHF. The chain carries TRBV19 and TRBJ1-5, with 7 nucleotides matching TRBD1. Trimming at V came to 3 bases and at J to 7 bases, leaving 12 bases not matched to a gene. The CDR3 is 16 residues long. The germline V gene encodes CDR1 LNHDA and CDR2 SQIVND (reference sequence).

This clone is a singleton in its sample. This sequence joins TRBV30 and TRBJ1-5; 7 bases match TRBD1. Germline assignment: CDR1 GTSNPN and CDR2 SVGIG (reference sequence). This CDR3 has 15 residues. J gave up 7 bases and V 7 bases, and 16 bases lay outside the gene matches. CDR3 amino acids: CAYEEGARSGQPQHF. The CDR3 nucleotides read TGTGCCTACGAGGAGGGGGCGAGGTCTGGACAGCCCCAGCATTTT.

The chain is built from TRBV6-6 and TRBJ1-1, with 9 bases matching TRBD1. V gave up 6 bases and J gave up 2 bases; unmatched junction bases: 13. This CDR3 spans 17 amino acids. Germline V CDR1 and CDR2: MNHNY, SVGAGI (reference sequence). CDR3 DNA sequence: TGTGCCAGCAGCCGAAAGACAGGGGGATTGGGAAACACTGAAGCTTTCTTT. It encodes CASSRKTGGLGNTEAFF.

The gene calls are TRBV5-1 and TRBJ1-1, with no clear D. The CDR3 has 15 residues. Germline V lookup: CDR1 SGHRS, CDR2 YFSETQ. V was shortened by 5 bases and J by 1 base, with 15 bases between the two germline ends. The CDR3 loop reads CASRTSMRGNTEAFF. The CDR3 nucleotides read TGCGCCAGCAGGACATCGATGCGGGGGAACACTGAAGCTTTCTTT. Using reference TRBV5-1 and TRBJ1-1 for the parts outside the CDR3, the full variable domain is KAGVTQTPRYLIKTRGQQVTLSCSPISGHRSVSWYQQTPGQGLQFLFEYFSETQRNKGNFPGRFSGRQFSNSRSEMNVSTLELGDSALYLCASRTSMRGNTEAFFGQGTRLTVV.

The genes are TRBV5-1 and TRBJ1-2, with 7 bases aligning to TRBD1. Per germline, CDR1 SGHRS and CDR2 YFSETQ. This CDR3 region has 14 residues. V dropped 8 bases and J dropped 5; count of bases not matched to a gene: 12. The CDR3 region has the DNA TGCGCCAGTGAAAGACTACAGGGGCTATATGGCTACACCTTC. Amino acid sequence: CASERLQGLYGYTF.

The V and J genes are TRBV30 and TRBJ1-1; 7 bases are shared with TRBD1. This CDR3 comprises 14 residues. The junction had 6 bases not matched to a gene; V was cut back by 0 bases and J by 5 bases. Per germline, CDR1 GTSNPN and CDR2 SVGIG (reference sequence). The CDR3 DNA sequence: TGTGCCTGGAGTGTAGACAGGGAGGTAACTGAAGCTTTCTTT. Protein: CAWSVDREVTEAFF.

CDR3 region: CASSYSRGNYGYTF. The CDR3 DNA reads TGTGCCAGCAGTTACTCAAGAGGTAACTATGGCTACACCTTC. This chain links TRBV6-2 or TRBV6-3 with TRBJ1-2; D is ambiguous. Germline V gene sequence: CDR1 MNHEY, CDR2 SVGEGT. The CDR3 extends over 14 amino acids. The V end lost 0 bases, the J end lost 1 base, and 6 bases lay between the germline ends.

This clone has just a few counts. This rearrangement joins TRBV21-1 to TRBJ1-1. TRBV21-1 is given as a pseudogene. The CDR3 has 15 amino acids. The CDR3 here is CASSLGWDLNTEAFF. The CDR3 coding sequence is TGTGCCAGCAGTTTAGGATGGGACTTGAACACTGAAGCTTTCTTT.

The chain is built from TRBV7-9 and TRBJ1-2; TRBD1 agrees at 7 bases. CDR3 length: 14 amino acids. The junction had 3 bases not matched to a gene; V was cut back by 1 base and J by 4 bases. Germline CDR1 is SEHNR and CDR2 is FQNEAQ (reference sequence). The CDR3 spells CASSLDSGGYGYTF. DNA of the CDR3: TGTGCCAGCAGCTTAGATTCAGGGGGCTATGGCTACACCTTC.

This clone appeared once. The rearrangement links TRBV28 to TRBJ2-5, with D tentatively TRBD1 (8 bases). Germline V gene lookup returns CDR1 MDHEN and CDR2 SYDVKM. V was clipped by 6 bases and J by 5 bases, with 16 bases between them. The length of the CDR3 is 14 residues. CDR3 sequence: CASSTGQGGETQYF. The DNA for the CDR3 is TGTGCCAGCAGCACCGGACAGGGAGGGGAGACCCAGTACTTC.

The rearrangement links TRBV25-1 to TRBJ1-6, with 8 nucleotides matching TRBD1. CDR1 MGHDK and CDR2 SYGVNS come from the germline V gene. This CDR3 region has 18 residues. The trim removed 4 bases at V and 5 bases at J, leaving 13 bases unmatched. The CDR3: CASSAPRNRGTNNSPLHF. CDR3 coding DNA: TGTGCCAGCAGTGCTCCCAGAAACAGGGGGACTAATAATTCACCCCTCCACTTT. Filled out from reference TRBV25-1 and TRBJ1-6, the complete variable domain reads EADIYQTPRYLVIGTGKKITLECSQTMGHDKMYWYQQDPGMELHLIHYSYGVNSTEKGDLSSESTVSRIRTEHFPLTLESARPSHTSQYLCASSAPRNRGTNNSPLHFGNGTRLTVT.

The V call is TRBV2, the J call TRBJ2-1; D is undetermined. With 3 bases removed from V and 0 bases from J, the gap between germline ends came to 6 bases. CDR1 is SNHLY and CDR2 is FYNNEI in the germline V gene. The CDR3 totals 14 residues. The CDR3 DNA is TGTGCCAGCAGTGAGCCGAGCTCCTACAATGAGCAGTTCTTC. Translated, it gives CASSEPSSYNEQFF.

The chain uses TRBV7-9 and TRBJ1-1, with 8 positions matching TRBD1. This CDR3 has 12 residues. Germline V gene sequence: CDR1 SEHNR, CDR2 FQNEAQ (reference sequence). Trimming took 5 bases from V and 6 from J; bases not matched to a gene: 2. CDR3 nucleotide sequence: TGTGCCAGCAGCCCAGGGGGCTCTGAAGCTTTCTTT. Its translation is CASSPGGSEAFF.

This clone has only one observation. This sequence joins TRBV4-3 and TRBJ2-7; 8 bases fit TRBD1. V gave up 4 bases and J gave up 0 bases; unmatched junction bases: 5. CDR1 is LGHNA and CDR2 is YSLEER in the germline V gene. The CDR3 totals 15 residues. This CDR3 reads CASSRFTGGSYEQYF. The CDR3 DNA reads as TGCGCCAGCAGCCGATTTACAGGGGGCTCCTACGAGCAGTACTTC.

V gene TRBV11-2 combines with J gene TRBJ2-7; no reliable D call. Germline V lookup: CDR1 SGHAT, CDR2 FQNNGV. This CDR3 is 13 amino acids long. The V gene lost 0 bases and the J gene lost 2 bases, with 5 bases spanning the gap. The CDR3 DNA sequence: TGTGCCAGCAGCTTAGATGGAGCCTACGAGCAGTACTTC. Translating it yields CASSLDGAYEQYF.

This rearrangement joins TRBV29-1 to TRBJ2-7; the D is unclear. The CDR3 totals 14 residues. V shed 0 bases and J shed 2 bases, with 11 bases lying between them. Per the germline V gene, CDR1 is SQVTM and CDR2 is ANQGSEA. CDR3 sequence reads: CSVEDHAAAYEQYF. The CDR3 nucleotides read TGCAGCGTTGAAGATCATGCGGCCGCCTACGAGCAGTACTTC.

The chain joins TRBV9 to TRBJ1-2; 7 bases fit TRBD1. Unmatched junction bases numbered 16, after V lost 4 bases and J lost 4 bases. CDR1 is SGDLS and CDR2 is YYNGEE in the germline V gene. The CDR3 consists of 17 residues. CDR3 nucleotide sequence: TGTGCCAGCAGCTACGAAGCTAACAGGGGATCTGGCTATGGCTACACCTTC. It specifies CASSYEANRGSGYGYTF.

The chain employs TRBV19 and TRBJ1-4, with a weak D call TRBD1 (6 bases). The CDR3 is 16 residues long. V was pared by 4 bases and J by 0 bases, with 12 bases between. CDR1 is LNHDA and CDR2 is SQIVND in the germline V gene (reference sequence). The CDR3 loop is CASSRDTTATNEKLFF. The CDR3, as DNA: TGTGCCAGTAGTAGGGACACAACCGCAACTAATGAAAAACTGTTTTTT.

The CDR3 sequence is CASSPNLPKTSGSYNEQFF. DNA for the CDR3: TGCGCCAGCAGCCCTAATCTACCCAAGACTAGCGGCTCCTACAATGAGCAGTTCTTC. The chain has TRBV5-1 and TRBJ2-1; 9 bases are shared with TRBD2. Trimming at V came to 4 bases and at J to 0 bases, leaving 14 bases not matched to a gene. Germline values: CDR1 SGHRS, CDR2 YFSETQ. The CDR3 runs to 19 residues.

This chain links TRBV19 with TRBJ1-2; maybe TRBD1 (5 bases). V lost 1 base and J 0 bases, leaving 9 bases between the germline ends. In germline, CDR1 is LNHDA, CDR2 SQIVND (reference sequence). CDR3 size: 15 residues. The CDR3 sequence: CASSIARGTNYGYTF. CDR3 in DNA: TGTGCCAGTAGTATAGCTAGGGGAACTAACTATGGCTACACCTTC.